Presented here are 12 T cell receptor beta chains from one specimen sequenced in a study of T cells in Graves' hyperthyroidism and ophthalmopathy (dated 2019 in TCRdb). The receptor library was made with multiplex PCR. This sample was sequenced with an Illumina HiSeq 2000. TCR beta CDR3 regions were amplified from RNA transcripts. The TCR CDR3 was subjected to a first round of RT-PCR using the HTBI primer set and the Qiagen OneStep RT-PCR kit. TCRdb trimmed the raw reads at Q25, called clones with MiXCR and kept productive beta chains. CDR3 protein duplicates are merged, each entry listing the most common genes and DNA. In this sample the table shows some 150,000 distinct CDR3 sequences, less than 25% of which occur a single time. Clones ranked in the top ten supply more than 60% of the sample. The material sequenced was blood. The receptors here all came from a woman aged 45-65 years with Graves' hyperthyroidism that later progressed to Graves' ophthalmopathy.

This clonotype was recorded many times. This chain's CDR3 is CSARDFEVPHNSPLHF. In DNA form, the CDR3 reads TGCAGTGCTAGAGATTTCGAGGTTCCCCATAATTCACCCCTCCACTTT. The chain joins TRBV20-1 to TRBJ1-6, with D unclear. Deletions cut 0 bases from V and 5 bases from J, with 14 bases between. Germline CDR1 reads DFQATT; CDR2 reads SNEGSKA (reference sequence). The CDR3 runs 16 residues.

There are many counts of this clonotype. The J gene is TRBJ2-5, the V gene TRBV28, with D tentatively TRBD1 or TRBD2 (5 bases each). The V gene lost 3 bases and the J gene lost 5 bases, with 19 bases spanning the gap. CDR3 length equals 16 residues. Germline CDR1 and CDR2: MDHEN and SYDVKM. DNA of the CDR3: TGTGCCAGCAGTTTGAGGGGCGGATTGAGGCGGGAGACCCAGTACTTC. This codes for CASSLRGGLRRETQYF.

This clonotype was counted at least ten times. The chain links TRBV2 to TRBJ2-5, with TRBD2 matching 10 bases. CDR3 length equals 14 residues. CDR1 and CDR2 from the germline V gene are SNHLY and FYNNEI. The V and J ends lost 6 bases and 2 bases, in that order; junction bases with no gene match: 3. This CDR3 reads CASRASGGQETQYF. In DNA, the CDR3 is TGTGCCAGCAGGGCTAGCGGGGGTCAAGAGACCCAGTACTTC.

The chain couples TRBV3-1 to TRBJ2-7, with TRBD1 matching over 10 bases. The junction had 7 bases not matched to a gene; V was cut back by 2 bases and J by 6 bases. This CDR3 spans 15 amino acids. Germline V gives CDR1 LGHDT, CDR2 YNNKEL (reference sequence). The CDR3 sequence is CASSQRRQGASEQYF. For the CDR3, the DNA is TGTGCCAGCAGCCAACGCAGACAGGGGGCTAGCGAGCAGTACTTC.

This clonotype was seen repeatedly, ten times or more. This chain uses TRBV9 with TRBJ2-7; 7 nucleotides line up with TRBD2. The CDR3 runs to 14 residues. Losses at the gene ends were 1 base for V and 5 bases for J; bases not matched to a gene: 6. The germline gives CDR1 SGDLS, CDR2 YYNGEE. The CDR3 region is CASSVTAGLHEQYF. The DNA of the CDR3 is TGTGCCAGCAGCGTAACAGCGGGGTTACACGAGCAGTACTTC.

This clonotype was detected only a few times. The chain couples TRBV29-1 to TRBJ2-7; the D is unclear. Trimming pared 4 bases from V and 5 bases from J, leaving 12 bases between. The CDR3 length is 12 residues. Germline CDR1 and CDR2: SQVTM and ANQGSEA. DNA for the CDR3: TGCAGCGTTGGATCCGGAGTGGACGAGCAGTACTTC. It codes for CSVGSGVDEQYF.

The DNA of the CDR3 is TGTGCCAGCAGTTTAGCAGCTAACTATGGCTACACCTTC. It codes for CASSLAANYGYTF. The chain carries TRBV27 and TRBJ1-2; no clear D gene. V dropped 2 bases and J dropped 0 bases, with 4 bases sitting between them. From germline, CDR1 is MNHEY and CDR2 SMNVEV (reference sequence). The CDR3 is 13 residues long.

This clonotype showed up just a few times. The chain links TRBV2 to TRBJ2-7, with 14 bases that match TRBD2. The germline V gene has CDR1 SNHLY and CDR2 FYNNEI. V dropped 8 bases and J dropped 8; count of bases not matched to a gene: 11. The CDR3 has 15 amino acids. The CDR3 coding sequence is TGTGCCAGCCTGGGACCGGGGACTAGCGGGAGAAAGCAGTACTTC. Protein product: CASLGPGTSGRKQYF.

This clonotype was observed many times. The rearrangement links TRBV7-2 to TRBJ2-1; TRBD1 matches 7 bases. Trimming at V came to 4 bases and at J to 10 bases, leaving 13 bases not matched to a gene. This CDR3 is 15 amino acids long. Germline loops: CDR1 SGHTA, CDR2 FQGNSA. The CDR3, as DNA: TGTGCCAGCAGCTCTCCGCCTATAGGACAGGCGGAGCAGTTCTTC. Its translation: CASSSPPIGQAEQFF.

This clonotype was observed a few times. CDR3 in amino acids: CASSSNGDDTEAFF. Written as DNA, the CDR3 is TGTGCCAGCAGTTCCAACGGGGATGACACTGAAGCTTTCTTT. This chain uses TRBV6-4 with TRBJ1-1; D call uncertain. The CDR3 contains 14 residues. Trimming left V 5 bases short and J 3 bases short, with 13 bases between. Germline values: CDR1 MRHNA, CDR2 SNTAGT.

This clonotype was observed at least ten times. This CDR3 is CASRGAGPGDYSNQPQHF. CDR3 in DNA: TGTGCCAGCAGGGGGGCCGGGCCGGGGGACTATAGCAATCAGCCCCAGCATTTT. This rearrangement joins TRBV6-1 to TRBJ1-5, with D perhaps matching TRBD1 (6 bases). CDR1 is MNHNS and CDR2 is SASEGT in the germline V gene. This CDR3 contains 18 residues. The V and J ends lost 6 bases and 0 bases respectively, with 21 bases between them.

This clonotype has ten or more counts. CDR3 amino acids: CSARVPAGNQETQYF. CDR3 sequence (DNA): TGCAGTGCTAGAGTCCCAGCGGGGAACCAAGAGACCCAGTACTTC. This chain uses TRBV20-1 with TRBJ2-5; 7 nucleotides match TRBD2. Germline-derived CDR1 and CDR2 are DFQATT and SNEGSKA (reference sequence). The CDR3 has 15 residues. Trimming cost V 1 base and J 0 bases; bases outside gene matches: 5.